This T cell receptor delta chain was found in a study of Vδ1+ human thymocytes. Study-level points and caveats: Around 20% of thymic delta-chain sequences were Vdelta2, with few Vdelta3, unlike blood Vdelta1+ controls. Bulk data may be misread because of unexpected Vdelta2 sequences. Thymic TRG and TRD repertoires appeared highly polyclonal, with Gaussian CDR3 length distributions.

Sequences come from RNA converted to cDNA by reverse transcription. Multiplex PCR used pooled V-gene forward primers and a constant-region reverse primer to amplify CDR3s. TCRdb made new clone calls on the multiplex PCR reads using CATT. The data show 45,000 to 75,000 delta-chain clones, approximately 16% seen once. CDR1 is TSWWSYY and CDR2 is QGS in the germline V gene. With V trimmed by 7 bases and J by 1 base, 12 bases remained unmatched. CDR3 length: 18 amino acids. Concerning this clone: As yet, its antigen is unknown.

Between 98% and 99.6% of sorted thymocytes were Vdelta1+. The chain recombines TRDV1 with TRDJ1; the match to TRDD3 covers 13 bases. This clonotype originated in a girl under three years old who had congenital heart surgery. Sequences were obtained from Vdelta1+ gamma-delta thymocytes from the thymus. Subset specified: FACS-sorted CD3+ TCRalphabeta- TCRVdelta1+ TCRVdelta2- thymocytes. In DNA, the CDR3 is TGTGCTCTTGCGACTGATACTGGGGGATACGCGGTCACCGATAAACTCATCTTT. Protein product: CALATDTGGYAVTDKLIF.